This T cell receptor (beta chain) was obtained from a study of blood T cell repertoires in COVID-19 (dated by TCRdb to about 2020). About the study as a whole: Samples from collaborators originated in the United States, Italy and Spain and spanned both the acute and convalescent phases of COVID-19. The prospective study material was composed of cDNA or gDNA derived from T cells, B-cell-depleted T cells, or PBMCs. A freely available public database, intended as a resource for researchers studying the immune response to SARS-CoV-2, is where the repertoires were released. Nearly every sample came with metadata listing a de-identified subject ID, COVID-19 status, age in years and sex. Samples were obtained from the ongoing ImmuneRACE study (first 160 participants) and from some 1,300 subjects provided by 6 global collaborators. HLA class I and class II types, where available, came from metadata supplied by the sample provider rather than from assay-based typing. Deeply sampled blood TCRbeta repertoires from subjects exposed to, actively infected with, or recovered from COVID-19 were included in the dataset. The paper as a whole reports these results and caveats: The quantity of clinical and demographic metadata differed by source and by participant and was supplied without curation.

TCRbeta CDR3 regions were amplified from genomic DNA by means of the immunoSEQ Assay, a bias-controlled multiplex PCR. From the authors' description of their analysis: Nucleated cell counts per sample were estimated from amplification of reference gene primers within the assay. To quantify the absolute abundance of each unique TCRbeta CDR3 rearrangement, sequence reads were collapsed and filtered. For each sample, productive Simpson clonality was calculated as the square root of Simpson's diversity index across productive rearrangements. TCRdb took over this immuneACCESS table, retaining in-frame rearrangements with V and J assigned. Such tables are incomplete; in checked studies, under half of the missing clones stem from an unresolved V gene, and the remainder is unexplained. The DNA gave D and trimming, while V, J and clone size come from that table. In this sample the table shows 250,000 or so clones, approximately 86% of which occur a single time. Together, the top ten hold about 2.7% of the sample.

Participants in the prospective study were aged about 18 to 89 years, lived in 24 United States geographic areas, and enrolled through a virtual design. Cohort assignment in the prospective study relied on participant-reported clinical history from a screening survey and a study questionnaire. Recovered participants in ImmuneRACE Cohort 3 were defined as having two consecutive negative NP/OP PCR tests, clearance from a healthcare professional, or resolution of symptoms. Mobile phlebotomists in the prospective study collected whole blood, serum and a nasopharyngeal or oropharyngeal swab from every participant. Participants in the prospective study had the option to provide additional blood draws and questionnaires over a roughly 2-month period. Blood samples from the prospective study were shipped frozen or at room temperature prior to DNA extraction. As to this clone: This clone's antigen is unknown. There are no base qualities to consult, and no much larger clone falls within one base.

The CDR3 has 15 amino acids, counting the end cysteine and phenylalanine. Of all the DNA, just the CDR3 is kept, 45 bases in frame from base 1. Ends trimmed: V by 4 bases, J by 9 bases; bases unmatched to a gene: 11. The germline V gene specifies MNHEY as CDR1 and SVGAGI as CDR2. Material for sequencing was PBMCs or T cells enriched from blood (not recorded which). The rearranged chain carries TRBV6-5 and TRBJ2-1; TRBD2 agrees with 8 junctional bases. The TCR originated in a woman in her late teens or twenties who had recovered from COVID-19. The nucleotides read TGTGCCAGCAGTTCTCGGGGGACTAGTATACTTGAGCAGTTCTTC. The encoded protein is CASSSRGTSILEQFF.